This record looks at one T cell receptor beta chain sequence and its context. This sample was taken from a study of T cell responses to AZD1222 COVID-19 vaccine. Only in-frame clones appear in the TCRdb table, and some are missing; sequencing was by immunoSEQ multiplex PCR. The sample includes 100,000 to 150,000 clones, less than 95% seen only once; the top ten take approximately 4.5%. Trimming removed 3 bases from V and 1 base from J; junction bases left unmatched: 5. The V gene's germline CDR1 is LNHDA and CDR2 SQIVND (reference sequence). This CDR3 is built from 15 residues. The sequenced sample was peripheral blood, obtained on day 0 of MenACWY control vaccination. The chain employs TRBV19 and TRBJ1-2, with 7 bases aligning to TRBD1. This TCR was recovered from an adult in good health. The CDR3 protein is CASSIGTVGNYGYTF. DNA of the CDR3: TGTGCCAGTAGTATCGGGACAGTGGGTAACTATGGCTACACCTTC.